These 27 T cell receptor beta chains came from one sample sequenced in a study of response to subunit inactivated influenza vaccine. TCRdb ran MiXCR on the RT-PCR reads and lists one entry per CDR3 protein. This table holds about 700,000 distinct CDR3 sequences, around a sixth found once. This specimen was PBMCs from blood, taken less than 13 days after vaccination. These TCRs come from a man aged 50 to 59 who received an inactivated influenza vaccine.

This clonotype was seen a few times. The chain joins TRBV20-1 to TRBJ2-1; weak D call: TRBD1 (6 bases). Germline V gives CDR1 DFQATT, CDR2 SNEGSKA (reference sequence). Trimming pared 8 bases from V and 8 bases from J, leaving 25 bases between. The CDR3 length is 15 residues. The CDR3 DNA follows: TGCAGTACTTTGGGGGCGTACAGCGCTAAAGATGAGCAGTTCTTC. Translating it yields CSTLGAYSAKDEQFF.

The V gene is TRBV7-9, the J gene TRBJ1-1, with D maybe TRBD1 (5 bases). The CDR3 is 13 residues long. Trimming cost V 5 bases and J 4 bases, with 11 bases left between them. Germline lookup yields CDR1 SEHNR and CDR2 FQNEAQ (reference sequence). The CDR3: CASSQGLITEAFF. Written as DNA, the CDR3 is TGTGCCAGCAGCCAGGGACTTATCACTGAAGCTTTCTTT.

This clonotype showed up just a few times. V usage is TRBV6-6 and J usage is TRBJ2-1, with a weak D call TRBD1 (6 bases). Germline V gene data show CDR1 as MNHNY and CDR2 as SVGAGI (reference sequence). The V and J ends lost 8 bases and 7 bases respectively, with 15 bases between them. CDR3 length: 13 residues. CDR3 in amino acids: CASCLDSLNEQFF. CDR3 DNA sequence: TGTGCCAGCTGTTTGGACAGTCTTAATGAGCAGTTCTTC.

The chain has TRBV2 and TRBJ2-2; D gene ambiguous. In germline, CDR1 is SNHLY, CDR2 FYNNEI. V lost 7 bases and J 4 bases, leaving 10 bases between the germline ends. This CDR3 is built from 13 residues. The CDR3: CASNVGPTGELFF. The CDR3, as DNA: TGTGCCAGCAACGTAGGGCCCACCGGGGAGCTGTTTTTT.

This clonotype was observed a single time. One end of the junction does not line up with germline, which may come from a read error. The rearrangement uses TRBV28 and TRBJ1-5, with no clear D. Germline assignment: CDR1 MDHEN and CDR2 SYDVKM. The CDR3 is 13 residues long. Here the CDR3 DNA reads TGTGACAGCAGTTCCGATAGCAATCAGCCCCAGCATTTT. The encoded protein is CDSSSDSNQPQHF.

The rearrangement links TRBV3-1 to TRBJ1-5; D unresolved. Trimming left V 0 bases short and J 4 bases short, with 4 bases between. The CDR3 has 13 amino acids. CDR1 and CDR2 from the germline V gene are LGHDT and YNNKEL (reference sequence). CDR3 amino acids: CASSQDLNQPQHF. For the CDR3, the DNA is TGTGCCAGCAGCCAAGACCTAAATCAGCCCCAGCATTTT.

This clonotype was recorded many times. J is TRBJ2-7 and V is TRBV29-1; 11 bases are a match to TRBD1. Trimming took 3 bases from V and 3 from J; bases not matched to a gene: 10. This CDR3 region has 16 residues. Germline-derived CDR1 and CDR2 are SQVTM and ANQGSEA. The CDR3 region is CSVDGFRDRGSYEQYF. CDR3 DNA sequence: TGCAGCGTTGACGGGTTCCGGGACAGGGGGAGCTACGAGCAGTACTTC.

This sequence joins TRBV5-1 and TRBJ1-1; a possible D gene is TRBD1 (5 bases). CDR1 and CDR2 from the germline V gene are SGHRS and YFSETQ. Trimming left V 3 bases short and J 1 base short, with 13 bases between. This CDR3 has 15 amino acids. The CDR3 region is CASSSGGSWNTEAFF. As DNA, the CDR3 is TGCGCCAGCAGCTCGGGGGGGTCCTGGAACACTGAAGCTTTCTTT.

V is TRBV27 and J is TRBJ2-2; 13 bases are a match to TRBD2. Germline CDR1 MNHEY, CDR2 SMNVEV (reference sequence). The CDR3 is 18 residues long. Trimming removed 6 bases from V and 3 bases from J; junction bases left unmatched: 10. As DNA, the CDR3 is TGTGCCAGCAGCTCGATACTAGCGGGAGGGCCTTACACCGGGGAGCTGTTTTTT. Translating gives CASSSILAGGPYTGELFF.

CDR3 in DNA: TGCGCCAGCAGCGTTCCTACGGCAGATACGCAGTATTTT. It specifies CASSVPTADTQYF. This chain connects TRBV5-1 to TRBJ2-3, with D unclear. Trimming removed 4 bases at V and 4 bases at J, with 10 bases between. Germline-derived CDR1 and CDR2 are SGHRS and YFSETQ. The CDR3 covers 13 residues.

This clonotype was seen more than once but under ten times. The CDR3: CSAKLGTSSNEQFF. CDR3 nucleotide sequence: TGCAGTGCTAAACTCGGGACTAGCAGCAATGAGCAGTTCTTC. The chain uses TRBV20-1 and TRBJ2-1, with 9 nucleotides matching TRBD2. The CDR3 has 14 residues. The germline V gene has CDR1 DFQATT and CDR2 SNEGSKA (reference sequence). V lost 4 bases, J lost 6 bases, and 7 bases stayed unmatched.

Turning to this clonotype: This could be a read error, since a much larger clone is one nucleotide away. This CDR3 fails to terminate in the conserved phenylalanine or tryptophan, so it likely reflects a read error. The chain is built from TRBV28 and TRBJ2-7; D unclear. Germline CDR1 reads MDHEN; CDR2 reads SYDVKM. The CDR3 is made up of 12 amino acids. V was cut by 4 bases and J by 2 bases, with 6 bases left in between. CDR3 sequence reads: CASSSFTYEQYL. The CDR3 coding sequence is TGTGCCAGCAGTTCCTTCACCTACGAGCAGTACCTC.

In this sample, this clonotype turned up a few times. The chain has TRBV29-1 and TRBJ2-1; either TRBD1 or TRBD2 may fit D (6 bases each). The V end was cut by 6 bases, the J end by 8 bases, with 17 bases between. Germline loops: CDR1 SQVTM, CDR2 ANQGSEA. There are 13 residues in the CDR3. Here the CDR3 reads CSVRETGAHEQFF. The CDR3 nucleotides are TGCAGCGTCCGGGAGACGGGGGCCCATGAGCAGTTCTTC.

This clonotype was counted between two and nine times. This sequence joins TRBV2 and TRBJ2-3; D unclear. Germline V gene data show CDR1 as SNHLY and CDR2 as FYNNEI. The CDR3 contains 15 residues. The V gene lost 2 bases and the J gene lost 1 base, with 10 bases spanning the gap. In DNA, the CDR3 is TGTGCCAGCAGTGAAATTTCGCCGGGCACAGATACGCAGTATTTT. It yields the protein CASSEISPGTDTQYF.

This clonotype occurred a few times. The chain carries TRBV6-6 and TRBJ1-1, with a weak D call TRBD1 (6 bases). Looked up from germline, CDR1 is MNHNY and CDR2 is SVGAGI (reference sequence). The germline V and J ends were trimmed by 5 bases and 9 bases, with 13 bases remaining between them. The CDR3 is made up of 12 amino acids. The CDR3 region is CASSQTGSKAFF. DNA for the CDR3: TGTGCCAGCAGTCAAACAGGGTCGAAAGCTTTCTTT.

The J gene is TRBJ2-1, the V gene TRBV24-1; D is perhaps TRBD1 (6 bases). V lost 5 bases and J 5 bases, leaving 15 bases between the germline ends. Germline loops: CDR1 KGHDR, CDR2 SFDVKD. The CDR3 runs to 15 residues. CDR3: CATSGGRGHNNEQFF. The CDR3 DNA is TGTGCCACCAGTGGGGGCCGGGGACACAACAATGAGCAGTTCTTC.

The V call is TRBV14, the J call TRBJ2-4, with TRBD1 matching over 8 bases. The CDR3 is 20 residues long. V shed 5 bases and J 0 bases; nucleotides not matched to a gene: 18. CDR1 and CDR2 from the germline V gene are SGHDN and FVKESK. CDR3 in amino acids: CASSTGTGLPRSRAKNIQYF. DNA of the CDR3: TGTGCCAGCAGCACCGGGACAGGTTTGCCGCGGAGCCGAGCCAAAAACATTCAGTACTTC.

This clonotype was seen a few times. The J gene is TRBJ2-3, the V gene TRBV9; 12 bases align to TRBD1. V lost 5 bases, J lost 4 bases, and 2 bases stayed unmatched. Germline V CDR1 and CDR2: SGDLS, YYNGEE. The CDR3 is 14 residues long. The DNA for the CDR3 is TGTGCCAGCAGGGGACAGGGGGCCGCAGATACGCAGTATTTT. It encodes CASRGQGAADTQYF.

A few counts support this clonotype. V usage is TRBV28 and J usage is TRBJ2-3, with unresolved D. This CDR3 has 14 residues. Germline values: CDR1 MDHEN, CDR2 SYDVKM. Trimming pared 3 bases from V and 4 bases from J, leaving 11 bases between. The CDR3 loop reads CASSFSGSPDTQYF. DNA of the CDR3: TGTGCCAGCAGTTTTTCCGGGTCCCCAGATACGCAGTATTTT.

The chain combines TRBV10-3 with TRBJ1-1; D remains unclear. Germline V lookup: CDR1 ENHRY, CDR2 SYGVKD. This CDR3 comprises 12 residues. Trimming shortened V by 11 bases and J by 2 bases, and 12 bases separated the two germline ends. The CDR3 is CAVGVFNTEAFF. The CDR3 coding sequence is TGTGCCGTCGGGGTTTTTAACACTGAAGCTTTCTTT.

CDR3 amino acids: CSARRTSGGKFYEQYF. The CDR3 DNA reads as TGCAGTGCTAGGAGGACTAGCGGGGGGAAATTTTACGAGCAGTACTTC. This chain uses TRBV20-1 with TRBJ2-7; TRBD2 agrees at 14 bases. The CDR3 consists of 16 residues. V was clipped by 3 bases and J by 4 bases; unmatched bases: 8. Germline values: CDR1 DFQATT, CDR2 SNEGSKA (reference sequence).

This chain uses TRBV20-1 with TRBJ2-7; the D gene is possibly TRBD1 (6 bases). V was trimmed by 6 bases and J by 3 bases, leaving 15 bases between them. The germline gives CDR1 DFQATT, CDR2 SNEGSKA (reference sequence). The CDR3 extends over 13 amino acids. The CDR3 DNA reads TGCAGTGCCCTGACAGGAGACCTCTACGAGCAGTACTTC. This encodes CSALTGDLYEQYF.

This sequence joins TRBV19 and TRBJ2-3; D is undetermined. The germline V gene has CDR1 LNHDA and CDR2 SQIVND (reference sequence). V dropped 3 bases and J dropped 0 bases, with 7 bases sitting between them. The CDR3 contains 14 residues. Written as DNA, the CDR3 is TGTGCCAGTAGTATGATGGGGAGCACAGATACGCAGTATTTT. It codes for CASSMMGSTDTQYF.

This sequence joins TRBV28 and TRBJ2-3, with a weak D call TRBD1 (5 bases). V was trimmed by 6 bases and J by 10 bases, leaving 17 bases between them. CDR3 length equals 13 residues. CDR1 is MDHEN, CDR2 SYDVKM, per germline. Here the CDR3 reads CASRNFDSGAQYF. The CDR3 DNA follows: TGTGCCAGCAGAAACTTTGACAGTGGGGCGCAGTATTTT.

This clonotype was observed a few times. This chain links TRBV6-5 with TRBJ1-5; D not certain. The germline CDR1 and CDR2 sequences are MNHEY and SVGAGI. CDR3 length: 15 amino acids. V lost 2 bases, J lost 0 bases, and 8 bases lay in between. The CDR3, as DNA: TGTGCCAGCAGTTACACGGGGAATAGCAATCAGCCCCAGCATTTT. Residues: CASSYTGNSNQPQHF.

The V gene is TRBV20-1, the J gene TRBJ1-6, with 8 bases matching TRBD1. V lost 0 bases and J lost 8; bases outside the gene matches: 9. CDR1 DFQATT and CDR2 SNEGSKA come from the germline V gene (reference sequence). CDR3 size: 16 residues. CDR3 in DNA: TGCAGTGCTAGAGATTTTTTGGGGACAGGTGATTCACCCCTCCACTTT. Its protein product is CSARDFLGTGDSPLHF.

In this sample, this clonotype turned up a few times. The J gene is TRBJ2-7, the V gene TRBV3-1, with D unresolved. The germline V gene encodes CDR1 LGHDT and CDR2 YNNKEL (reference sequence). There are 14 residues in the CDR3. V dropped 3 bases and J dropped 3 bases, with 12 bases sitting between them. Here the CDR3 DNA reads TGTGCCAGCAGCCACCAACCTGGCAGCTACGAGCAGTACTTC. It specifies CASSHQPGSYEQYF.